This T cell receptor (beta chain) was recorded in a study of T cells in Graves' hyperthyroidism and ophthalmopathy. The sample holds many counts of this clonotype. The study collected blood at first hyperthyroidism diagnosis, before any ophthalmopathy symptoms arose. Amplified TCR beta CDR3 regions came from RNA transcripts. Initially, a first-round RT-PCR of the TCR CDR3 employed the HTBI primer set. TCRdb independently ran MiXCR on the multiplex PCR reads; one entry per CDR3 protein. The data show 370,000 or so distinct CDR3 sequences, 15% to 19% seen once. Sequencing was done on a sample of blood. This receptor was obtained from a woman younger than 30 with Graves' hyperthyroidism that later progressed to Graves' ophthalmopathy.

The CDR3 sequence: CASSQGGNTIYF. The DNA of the CDR3 is TGTGCCAGCAGCCAAGGGGGAAACACCATATATTTT. The V gene is TRBV3-1, the J gene TRBJ1-3; D is unclear. The CDR3 has 12 residues. V shed 1 base and J shed 4 bases, with 2 bases lying between them. Germline V gene sequence: CDR1 LGHDT, CDR2 YNNKEL (reference sequence).